The 23 T cell receptor beta chains presented below share a single source sample, sequenced in a study of technical replicates of blood from a few donors. Clones were read by immunoSEQ multiplex PCR, and TCRdb kept only the in-frame ones, dropping some. The sample lists fewer than 90,000 clones; roughly 94% were seen once. The sequenced material came from T cells isolated from PBMCs. The origin of the receptors is a human donor in good health.

The chain links TRBV19 to TRBJ2-6, with 7 bases that match TRBD1. The CDR3 extends over 16 amino acids. The germline gives CDR1 LNHDA, CDR2 SQIVND (reference sequence). With V trimmed by 5 bases and J by 0 bases, 4 bases remained unmatched. CDR3 in amino acids: CASSRTGPSGANVLTF. The CDR3 DNA reads TGTGCCAGTAGTCGGACAGGCCCCTCTGGGGCCAACGTCCTGACTTTC.

The J gene is TRBJ2-1, the V gene TRBV19, with TRBD2 identical over 11 bases. The CDR3 runs to 17 residues. The germline gives CDR1 LNHDA, CDR2 SQIVND (reference sequence). With V trimmed by 2 bases and J by 6 bases, 9 bases remained unmatched. The CDR3 region is CASSIRASGRRGNEQFF. The CDR3 nucleotides are TGTGCCAGTAGTATAAGGGCTAGCGGGAGGCGGGGCAATGAGCAGTTCTTC.

The CDR3 loop is CASRGQDTPQHF. For the CDR3, the DNA is TGTGCCAGCAGGGGACAGGACACACCCCAGCATTTT. J is TRBJ1-5 and V is TRBV6-1; 8 bases agree with TRBD1. Germline V gene sequence: CDR1 MNHNS, CDR2 SASEGT. With V trimmed by 6 bases and J by 10 bases, 5 bases remained unmatched. This CDR3 contains 12 residues.

The chain recombines TRBV7-6 with TRBJ2-2; 9 bases are shared with TRBD1. With 2 bases clipped from V and 11 bases from J, the junction kept 6 bases outside the gene matches. The CDR3 extends over 14 amino acids. Looked up from germline, CDR1 is SGHVS and CDR2 is FNYEAQ. CDR3 sequence: CASSLNPTGGELFF. DNA of the CDR3: TGTGCCAGCAGCTTAAACCCAACAGGGGGCGAGCTGTTTTTT.

V gene TRBV7-6 combines with J gene TRBJ2-7; 9 bases map to TRBD2. Germline-derived CDR1 and CDR2 are SGHVS and FNYEAQ. This CDR3 has 15 residues. V was pared by 1 base and J by 6 bases, with 7 bases of the junction left unmatched. The CDR3: CASSLEGSGGGEQYF. CDR3 bases: TGTGCCAGCAGCTTAGAGGGTAGCGGGGGCGGCGAGCAGTACTTC.

The gene calls are TRBV6-6 and TRBJ2-3; D possibly corresponds to TRBD1 (5 bases). The CDR3 runs to 14 residues. Deletions cut 2 bases from V and 3 bases from J, with 9 bases between. Germline-derived CDR1 and CDR2 are MNHNY and SVGAGI (reference sequence). The CDR3: CASSYKGSTDTQYF. CDR3 nucleotides: TGTGCCAGCAGTTACAAGGGGTCGACAGATACGCAGTATTTT.

V gene TRBV5-1 combines with J gene TRBJ2-7; 9 bases line up with TRBD2. The ends lost 0 bases at V and 3 bases at J; junction bases unmatched: 10. Germline values: CDR1 SGHRS, CDR2 YFSETQ. The CDR3 has 17 residues. For the CDR3, the DNA is TGCGCCAGCAGCTTGGCCCTGTCGACTAGCGGCAGCTACGAGCAGTACTTC. Translated: CASSLALSTSGSYEQYF.

The chain combines TRBV6-6 with TRBJ1-2, with 7 bases aligning to TRBD1. The ends lost 2 bases at V and 8 bases at J; junction bases unmatched: 5. The germline V gene encodes CDR1 MNHNY and CDR2 SVGAGI (reference sequence). This CDR3 has 13 residues. CDR3 nucleotide sequence: TGTGCCAGCAGTTACACAGGGGAGCTGGGCTACACCTTC. This codes for CASSYTGELGYTF.

V and J are TRBV19 and TRBJ1-1; D is undetermined. The V gene lost 10 bases and the J gene lost 7 bases, with 19 bases spanning the gap. The CDR3 contains 13 residues. The germline CDR1 and CDR2 sequences are LNHDA and SQIVND (reference sequence). CDR3 in DNA: TGTGCCACCACTGGGCCGCAGATACGTGAAGCTTTCTTT. This gives the protein CATTGPQIREAFF.

This chain uses TRBV19 with TRBJ1-2; TRBD1 is a possible D gene (6 bases). Trimming cost V 7 bases and J 3 bases, with 15 bases left between them. Germline V CDR1 and CDR2: LNHDA, SQIVND (reference sequence). CDR3 size: 14 residues. CDR3 sequence: CASTEQGPDYGYTF. CDR3 sequence (DNA): TGTGCCAGTACCGAACAGGGTCCGGACTATGGCTACACCTTC.

In DNA, the CDR3 is TGTGCCAGCAGCCCGACAGGGAACACCGGGGAGCTGTTTTTT. This codes for CASSPTGNTGELFF. The V and J genes are TRBV5-4 and TRBJ2-2; D possibly corresponds to TRBD1 (6 bases). The V end lost 4 bases, the J end lost 1 base, and 8 bases lay between the germline ends. The germline gives CDR1 SGHNT, CDR2 YYREEE (reference sequence). This CDR3 has 14 amino acids.

V and J are TRBV28 and TRBJ2-5; the D is unclear. This CDR3 has 13 amino acids. The germline gives CDR1 MDHEN, CDR2 SYDVKM. Trimming took 3 bases from V and 2 from J, leaving 7 bases between them. CDR3 DNA: TGTGCCAGCAGTTTTGGTAGTCAAGAGACCCAGTACTTC. This gives the protein CASSFGSQETQYF.

A single count supports this clone. The DNA of the CDR3 is TGTGCCAGTGTGAGCTTCAGGGGACCGGACGAGCAGTACTTC. The encoded protein is CASVSFRGPDEQYF. The chain links TRBV2 to TRBJ2-7; a possible D gene is TRBD1 (6 bases). V was pared by 9 bases and J by 5 bases, with 20 bases between. This CDR3 has 14 amino acids. Germline assignment: CDR1 SNHLY and CDR2 FYNNEI. The full variable domain, in which reference TRBV2 and TRBJ2-7 provide the parts outside the CDR3, is EPEVTQTPSHQVTQMGQEVILRCVPISNHLYFYWYRQILGQKVEFLVSFYNNEISEKSEIFDDQFSVERPDGSNFTLKIRSTKLEDSAMYFCASVSFRGPDEQYFGPGTRLTVT.

V and J are TRBV5-4 and TRBJ1-2; TRBD1 is a possible D gene (5 bases). In germline, CDR1 is SGHNT, CDR2 YYREEE (reference sequence). Trimming pared 4 bases from V and 6 bases from J, leaving 19 bases between. The CDR3 is 15 residues long. The CDR3 region is CASSTLHGQGDGYTF. The CDR3 bases are TGTGCCAGCAGCACGCTTCACGGTCAGGGCGATGGCTACACCTTC.

This sequence joins TRBV29-1 and TRBJ1-4, with D possibly being TRBD1 (6 bases). This CDR3 is built from 15 residues. The germline V gene encodes CDR1 SQVTM and CDR2 ANQGSEA. V gave up 0 bases and J gave up 8 bases, with 16 bases separating them. The CDR3 spells CSVEDYQRGGEKLFF. The CDR3 DNA is TGCAGCGTTGAAGACTATCAACGGGGGGGCGAAAAACTGTTTTTT.

J is TRBJ2-7 and V is TRBV5-6; 9 bases fit TRBD1. CDR1 is SGHDT, CDR2 YYEEEE, per germline. This CDR3 region has 14 residues. Unmatched junction bases numbered 5, after V lost 3 bases and J lost 4 bases. CDR3 in DNA: TGTGCCAGCAGCTCCCCGGGACAGGGATACGAGCAGTACTTC. Amino acid sequence: CASSSPGQGYEQYF.

J is TRBJ1-1 and V is TRBV19; no clear D gene. The CDR3 is 16 amino acids. Germline CDR1 and CDR2: LNHDA and SQIVND (reference sequence). V shed 5 bases and J shed 3 bases, with 19 bases lying between them. The DNA of the CDR3 is TGTGCCAGTAGTTCTTTCGGTGAGGGCGATTACACTGAAGCTTTCTTT. Its translation: CASSSFGEGDYTEAFF.

The rearrangement joins TRBV6-1 to TRBJ2-3, with 8 bases identical to TRBD1. The CDR3 has 15 residues. Germline CDR1 MNHNS, CDR2 SASEGT. J was trimmed by 3 bases and V by 3 bases; bases with no gene match: 5. This chain's CDR3 is CASSDVHRGTDTQYF. As DNA, the CDR3 is TGTGCCAGCAGTGATGTCCACAGGGGGACAGATACGCAGTATTTT.

The chain is built from TRBV21-1 and TRBJ1-5; the DNA was not used to check the table's D call, TRBD1. TRBV21-1 is a listed pseudogene. The CDR3 is made up of 21 amino acids. The CDR3 region is CASSTYKTGRHGVFCNQPQHF. The DNA for the CDR3 is TGTGCCAGCAGCACTTACAAAACTGGCAGACACGGCGTTTTTTGCAATCAGCCCCAGCATTTT.

This chain links TRBV9 with TRBJ1-1; maybe TRBD1 (5 bases). V lost 1 base, J lost 1 base, and 8 bases lay in between. CDR3 length equals 14 residues. Germline CDR1 reads SGDLS; CDR2 reads YYNGEE. DNA for the CDR3: TGTGCCAGCAGCGTACATCAGGGGAACACTGAAGCTTTCTTT. Translated, it gives CASSVHQGNTEAFF.

The CDR3 nucleotides are TGCGCCAGCAGCTTGGGCGTACAAATAGCGGGATACTACGAGCAGTACTTC. Its protein is CASSLGVQIAGYYEQYF. The rearrangement links TRBV5-1 to TRBJ2-7; 8 bases align to TRBD2. Germline assignment: CDR1 SGHRS and CDR2 YFSETQ. CDR3 length equals 17 residues. V trimming: 0 bases; J trimming: 3 bases; junction bases outside the gene matches: 11.

The rearrangement links TRBV30 to TRBJ2-3; tentative D call: TRBD1 (6 bases). The CDR3 is made up of 15 amino acids. The germline V gene encodes CDR1 GTSNPN and CDR2 SVGIG (reference sequence). The V gene lost 4 bases and the J gene lost 1 base, with 15 bases spanning the gap. Written as DNA, the CDR3 is TGTGCCTGGACGATAAGGGGGTCCCGCACAGATACGCAGTATTTT. As protein: CAWTIRGSRTDTQYF.

The chain joins TRBV5-1 to TRBJ1-4; 7 bases agree with TRBD1. Germline V gene sequence: CDR1 SGHRS, CDR2 YFSETQ. V shed 2 bases, J shed 8 bases, and the junction held 9 bases outside the gene matches. The CDR3 runs to 15 residues. For the CDR3, the DNA is TGCGCCAGCAGCTTAACAGGGGCACCTACCGAAAAACTGTTTTTT. It translates to CASSLTGAPTEKLFF.